The rows below give T cell receptor beta chains drawn from one sample of a study of Ad26.COV2.S vaccination and SARS-CoV-2 variants. TCRdb keeps only in-frame clones here, not all; method: immunoSEQ multiplex PCR. The sample has roughly 380,000 clones, roughly 88% seen once; the top ten hold around 3.6%. The sample was peripheral blood, taken in a trial of Ad26.COV2.S vaccine versus placebo. All receptors come from a person between 18 and 60 years old who received the Ad26.COV2.S COVID-19 vaccine or a placebo. The conserved cysteine and the conserved F or W are not part of the CDR3 here. Each record gives: CDR3 protein, V gene.

CDR3: ASSFTSPPSDTQY
V: TRBV7-6

CDR3: ASSLSRDGHGYT
V: TRBV7-2

CDR3: ASSLSPQYPYNEQF
V: TRBV5-1

CDR3: ASSLGSGESYEQY
V: TRBV5-1

CDR3: ASSLGGAGEQF
V: TRBV27

CDR3: ASSPGQSSYEQY
V: TRBV4-1

CDR3: ASSEAREINIQY
V: TRBV6-1

CDR3: ASSYAPLAGGNEQF
V: TRBV6-5

CDR3: ASSIEIGLTRYSPLH
V: TRBV19

CDR3: ASSLWTSGHNEQF
V: TRBV11-2

CDR3: ASSVATGGAVYEQY
V: TRBV9

CDR3: ASSLVSPAPNPGGYT
V: TRBV7-8

CDR3: ASSPTGPGTEAF
V: TRBV7-2

CDR3: ASSLARQTNTGELF
V: TRBV5-8

CDR3: ASSYRQGPYEQY
V: TRBV27

CDR3: ASPAGAPTHEQF
V: TRBV21-1

CDR3: ASSLGGYGYT
V: TRBV28

CDR3: AISELGSLNEQF
V: TRBV10-3

CDR3: ASSGYSTEAF
V: TRBV9

CDR3: ASSQLTRVASYNEQF
V: TRBV4-1

CDR3: ASRPGAGEQY
V: TRBV27

CDR3: ASSSSGGTHADTQY
V: TRBV7-3

CDR3: ASSLVRGADIQY
V: TRBV5-6

CDR3: ASSVKGRDYGYT
V: TRBV2

CDR3: ASSSRQGAANEQF
V: TRBV11-3

CDR3: ASGTPPGYEQY
V: TRBV6-5

CDR3: ASSLLVSRQETQY
V: TRBV7-9

CDR3: ASITDNYGYT
V: TRBV19

CDR3: ASSLVKLGNTEAF
V: TRBV7-9

CDR3: ASSEDVGYAYNSPLH
V: TRBV6-1

CDR3: SVEGQSTDTQY
V: TRBV29-1

CDR3: SVRASTYEQY
V: TRBV29-1